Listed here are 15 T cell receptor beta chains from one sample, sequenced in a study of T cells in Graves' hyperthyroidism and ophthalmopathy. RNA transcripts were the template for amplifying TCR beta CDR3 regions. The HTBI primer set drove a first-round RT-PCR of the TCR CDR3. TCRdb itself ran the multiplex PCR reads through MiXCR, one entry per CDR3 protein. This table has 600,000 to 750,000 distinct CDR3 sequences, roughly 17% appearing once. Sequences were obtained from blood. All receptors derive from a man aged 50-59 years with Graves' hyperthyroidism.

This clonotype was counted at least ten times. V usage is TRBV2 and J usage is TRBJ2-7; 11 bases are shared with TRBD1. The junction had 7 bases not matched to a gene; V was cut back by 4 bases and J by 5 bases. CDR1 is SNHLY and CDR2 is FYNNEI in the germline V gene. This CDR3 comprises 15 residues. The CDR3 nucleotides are TGTGCCAGCAGTGCAAGGACAGGGGGCAAGGACGAGCAGTACTTC. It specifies CASSARTGGKDEQYF.

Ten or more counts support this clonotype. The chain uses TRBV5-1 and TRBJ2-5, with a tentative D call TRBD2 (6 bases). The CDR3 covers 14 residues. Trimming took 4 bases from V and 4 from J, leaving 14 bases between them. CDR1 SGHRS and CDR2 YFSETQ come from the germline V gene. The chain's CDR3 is CASSRGEVGETQYF. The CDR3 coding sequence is TGCGCCAGCAGCCGCGGGGAGGTGGGAGAGACCCAGTACTTC.

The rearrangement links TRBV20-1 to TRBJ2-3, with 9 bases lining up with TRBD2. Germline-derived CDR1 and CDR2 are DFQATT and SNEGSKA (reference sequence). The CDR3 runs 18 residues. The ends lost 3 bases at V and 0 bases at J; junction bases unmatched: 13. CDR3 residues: CSARNSGSTRRSTDTQYF. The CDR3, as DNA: TGCAGTGCTAGGAATAGCGGGAGTACAAGGAGAAGCACAGATACGCAGTATTTT.

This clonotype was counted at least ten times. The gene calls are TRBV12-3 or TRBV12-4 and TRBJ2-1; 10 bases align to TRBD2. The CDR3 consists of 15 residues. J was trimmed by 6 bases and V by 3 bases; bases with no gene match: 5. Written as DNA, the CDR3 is TGTGCCAGCAGTTTGGGAGGACTAGCGGCCAATGAGCAGTTCTTC. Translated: CASSLGGLAANEQFF.

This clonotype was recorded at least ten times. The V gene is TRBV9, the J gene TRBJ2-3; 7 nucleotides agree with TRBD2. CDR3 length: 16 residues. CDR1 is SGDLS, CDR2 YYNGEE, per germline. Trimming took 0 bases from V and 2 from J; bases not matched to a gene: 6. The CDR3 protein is CASSVVGGSPTDTQYF. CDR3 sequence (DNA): TGTGCCAGCAGCGTAGTCGGGGGGTCCCCCACAGATACGCAGTATTTT.

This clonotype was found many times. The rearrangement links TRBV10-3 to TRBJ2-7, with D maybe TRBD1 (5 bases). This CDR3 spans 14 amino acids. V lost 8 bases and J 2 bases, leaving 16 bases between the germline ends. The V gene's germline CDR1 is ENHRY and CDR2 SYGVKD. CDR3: CAIGRTTTTYEQYF. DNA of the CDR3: TGTGCCATCGGAAGGACAACGACGACCTACGAGCAGTACTTC.

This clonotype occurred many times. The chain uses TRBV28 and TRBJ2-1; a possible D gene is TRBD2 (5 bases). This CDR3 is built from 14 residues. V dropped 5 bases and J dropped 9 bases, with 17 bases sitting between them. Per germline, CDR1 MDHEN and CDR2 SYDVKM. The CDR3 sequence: CASSGLLLWGEQFF. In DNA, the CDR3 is TGTGCCAGCAGTGGACTTCTTCTATGGGGTGAGCAGTTCTTC.

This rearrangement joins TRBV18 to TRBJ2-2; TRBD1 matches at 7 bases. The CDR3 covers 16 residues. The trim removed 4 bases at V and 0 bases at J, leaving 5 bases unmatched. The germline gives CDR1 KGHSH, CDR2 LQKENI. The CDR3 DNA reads TGTGCCAGCTCACGCGTACAGGGGTCGAACACCGGGGAGCTGTTTTTT. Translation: CASSRVQGSNTGELFF.

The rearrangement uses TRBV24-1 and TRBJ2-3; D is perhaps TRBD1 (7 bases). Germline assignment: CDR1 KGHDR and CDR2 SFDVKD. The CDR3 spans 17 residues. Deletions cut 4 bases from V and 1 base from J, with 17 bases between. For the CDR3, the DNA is TGTGCCACCAGTGACGCGGGACAGATGGGAGGCACAGATACGCAGTATTTT. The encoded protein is CATSDAGQMGGTDTQYF.

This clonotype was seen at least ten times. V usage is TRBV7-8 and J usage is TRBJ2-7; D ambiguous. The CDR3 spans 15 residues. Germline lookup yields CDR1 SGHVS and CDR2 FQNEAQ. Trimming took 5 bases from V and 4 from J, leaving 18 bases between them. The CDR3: CASSQQRITSYEQYF. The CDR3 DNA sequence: TGTGCCAGCAGCCAACAACGGATTACATCTTACGAGCAGTACTTC.

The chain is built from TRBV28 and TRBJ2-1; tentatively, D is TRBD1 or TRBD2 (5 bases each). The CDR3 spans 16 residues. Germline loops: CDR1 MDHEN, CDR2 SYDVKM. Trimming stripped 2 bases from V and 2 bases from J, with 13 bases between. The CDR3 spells CASSLSEGLAYNEQFF. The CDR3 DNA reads TGTGCCAGCAGTTTAAGCGAGGGGCTGGCCTACAATGAGCAGTTCTTC.

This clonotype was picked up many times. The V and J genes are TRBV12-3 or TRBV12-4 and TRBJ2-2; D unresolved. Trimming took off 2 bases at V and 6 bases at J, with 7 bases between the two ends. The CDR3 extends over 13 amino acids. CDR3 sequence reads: CASSLWDSGELFF. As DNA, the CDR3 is TGTGCCAGCAGTTTATGGGATTCCGGGGAGCTGTTTTTT.

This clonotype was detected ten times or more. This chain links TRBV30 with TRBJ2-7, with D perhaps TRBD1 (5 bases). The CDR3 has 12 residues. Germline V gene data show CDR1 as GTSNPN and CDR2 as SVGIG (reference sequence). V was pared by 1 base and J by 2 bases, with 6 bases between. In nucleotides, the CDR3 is TGTGCCTGGAGTGCAGGGACCTACGAGCAGTACTTC. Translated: CAWSAGTYEQYF. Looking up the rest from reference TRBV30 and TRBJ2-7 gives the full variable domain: SQTIHQWPATLVQPVGSPLSLECTVEGTSNPNLYWYRQAAGRGLQLLFYSVGIGQISSEVPQNLSASRPQDRQFILSSKKLLLSDSGFYLCAWSAGTYEQYFGPGTRLTVT.

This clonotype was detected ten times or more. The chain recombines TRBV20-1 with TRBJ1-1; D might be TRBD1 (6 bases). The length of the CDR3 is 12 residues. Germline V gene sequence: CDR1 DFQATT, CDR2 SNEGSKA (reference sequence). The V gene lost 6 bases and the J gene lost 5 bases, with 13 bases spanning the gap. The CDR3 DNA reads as TGCAGTGCACCACAGGGTTGGACTGAAGCTTTCTTT. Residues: CSAPQGWTEAFF.

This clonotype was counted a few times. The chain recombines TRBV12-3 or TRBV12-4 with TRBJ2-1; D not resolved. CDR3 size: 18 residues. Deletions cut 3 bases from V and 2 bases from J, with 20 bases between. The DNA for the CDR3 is TGTGCCAGCAGTTTCGACCCAGGTGGGTCTCTACCCTACAATGAGCAGTTCTTC. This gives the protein CASSFDPGGSLPYNEQFF.